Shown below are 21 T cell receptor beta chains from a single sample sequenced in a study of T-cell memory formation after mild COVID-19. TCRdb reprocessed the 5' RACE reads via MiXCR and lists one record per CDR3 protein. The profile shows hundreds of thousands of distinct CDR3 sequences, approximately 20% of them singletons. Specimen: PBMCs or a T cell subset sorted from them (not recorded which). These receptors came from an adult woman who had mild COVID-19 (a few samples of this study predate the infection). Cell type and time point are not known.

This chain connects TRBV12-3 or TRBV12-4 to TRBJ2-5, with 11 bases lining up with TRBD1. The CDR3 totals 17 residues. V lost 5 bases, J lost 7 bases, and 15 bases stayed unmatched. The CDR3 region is CASSTSSGTGGLATQYF. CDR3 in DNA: TGTGCCAGCAGTACCTCCTCCGGGACAGGGGGACTAGCGACCCAGTACTTC.

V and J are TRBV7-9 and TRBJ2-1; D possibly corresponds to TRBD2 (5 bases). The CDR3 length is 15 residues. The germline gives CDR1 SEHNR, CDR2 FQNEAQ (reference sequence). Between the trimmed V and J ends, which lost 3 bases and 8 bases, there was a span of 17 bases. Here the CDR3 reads CASSFGPTRFYEQFF. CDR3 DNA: TGTGCCAGCAGCTTTGGGCCCACTAGATTCTATGAGCAGTTCTTC.

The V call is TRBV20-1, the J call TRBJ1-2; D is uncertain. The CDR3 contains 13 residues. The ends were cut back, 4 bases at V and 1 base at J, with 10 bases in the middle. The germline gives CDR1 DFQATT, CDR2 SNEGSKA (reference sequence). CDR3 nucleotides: TGCAGTGCTAAAAGGTTTGGTAACTATGGCTACACCTTC. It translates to CSAKRFGNYGYTF.

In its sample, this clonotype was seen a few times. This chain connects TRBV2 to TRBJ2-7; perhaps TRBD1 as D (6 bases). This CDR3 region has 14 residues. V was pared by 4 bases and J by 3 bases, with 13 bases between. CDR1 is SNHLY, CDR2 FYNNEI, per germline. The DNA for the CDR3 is TGTGCCAGCAGTGGACAGGTCGCCCACTACGAGCAGTACTTC. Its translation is CASSGQVAHYEQYF.

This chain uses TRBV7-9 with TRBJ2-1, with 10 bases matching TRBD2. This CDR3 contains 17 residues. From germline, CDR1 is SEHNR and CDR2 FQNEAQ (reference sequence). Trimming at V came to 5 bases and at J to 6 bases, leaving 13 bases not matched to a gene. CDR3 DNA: TGTGCCAGCAGCGGATCAGCGGGAGGGACACTAAGCAATGAGCAGTTCTTC. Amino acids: CASSGSAGGTLSNEQFF.

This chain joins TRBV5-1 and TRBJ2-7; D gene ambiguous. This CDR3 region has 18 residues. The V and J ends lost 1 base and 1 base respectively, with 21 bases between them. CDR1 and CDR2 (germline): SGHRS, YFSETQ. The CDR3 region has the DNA TGCGCCAGCAGCTTGTCAGAGGCCGAGGTATCTTGGTCCTACGAGCAGTACTTC. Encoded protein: CASSLSEAEVSWSYEQYF.

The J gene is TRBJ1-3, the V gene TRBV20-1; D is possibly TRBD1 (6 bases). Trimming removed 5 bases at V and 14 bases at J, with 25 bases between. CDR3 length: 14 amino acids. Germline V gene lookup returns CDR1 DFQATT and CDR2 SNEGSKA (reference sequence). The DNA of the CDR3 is TGCAGTGCTTACGCAGACAGGTCACTCCGGATGGTATATTTT. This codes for CSAYADRSLRMVYF.

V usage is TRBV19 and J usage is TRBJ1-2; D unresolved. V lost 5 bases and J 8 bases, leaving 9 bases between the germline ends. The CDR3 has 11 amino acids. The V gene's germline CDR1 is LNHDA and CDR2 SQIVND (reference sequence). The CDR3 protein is CASSPGGGYTF. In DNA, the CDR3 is TGTGCCAGTAGTCCGGGAGGAGGCTACACCTTC.

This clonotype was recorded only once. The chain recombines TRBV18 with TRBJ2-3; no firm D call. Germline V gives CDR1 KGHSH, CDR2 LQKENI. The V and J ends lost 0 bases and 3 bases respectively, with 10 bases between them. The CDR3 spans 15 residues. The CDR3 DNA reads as TGTGCCAGCTCACCACCCCCCCTTGGAACAGATACGCAGTATTTT. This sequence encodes CASSPPPLGTDTQYF.

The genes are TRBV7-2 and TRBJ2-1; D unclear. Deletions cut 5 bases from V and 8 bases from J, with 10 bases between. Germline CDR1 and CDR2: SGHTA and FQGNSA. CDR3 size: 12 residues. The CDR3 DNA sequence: TGTGCCAGCAGCACTTTCTCCGATGAGCAGTTCTTC. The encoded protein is CASSTFSDEQFF. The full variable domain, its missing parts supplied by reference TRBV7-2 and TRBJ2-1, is GAGVSQSPSNKVTEKGKDVELRCDPISGHTALYWYRQSLGQGLEFLIYFQGNSAPDKSGLPSDRFSAERTGGSVSTLTIQRTQQEDSAVYLCASSTFSDEQFFGPGTRLTVL.

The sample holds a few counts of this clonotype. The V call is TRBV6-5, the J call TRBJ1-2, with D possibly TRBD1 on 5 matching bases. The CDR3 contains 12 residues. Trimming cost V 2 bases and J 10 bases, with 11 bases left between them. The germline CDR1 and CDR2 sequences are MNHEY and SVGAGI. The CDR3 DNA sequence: TGTGCCAGCAGTTACGATAGGGACCTCTACACCTTC. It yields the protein CASSYDRDLYTF.

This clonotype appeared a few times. The chain's CDR3 is CASADGAYNEQFF. The CDR3 DNA sequence: TGTGCCAGCGCGGACGGGGCTTACAATGAGCAGTTCTTC. The rearrangement uses TRBV7-3 and TRBJ2-1; D possibly uses TRBD1 or TRBD2 (5 bases each). The CDR3 spans 13 residues. CDR1 is SGHTA, CDR2 FQGTGA, per germline. V was trimmed by 8 bases and J by 4 bases, leaving 12 bases between them.

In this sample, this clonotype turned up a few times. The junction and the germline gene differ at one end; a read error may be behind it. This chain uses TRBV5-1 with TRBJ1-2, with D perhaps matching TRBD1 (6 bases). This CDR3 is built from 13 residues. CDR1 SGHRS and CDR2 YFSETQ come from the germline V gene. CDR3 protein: CASSQSDSTRSMF. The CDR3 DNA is TGCGCCAGCAGCCAATCGGACAGTACGAGATCCATGTTC.

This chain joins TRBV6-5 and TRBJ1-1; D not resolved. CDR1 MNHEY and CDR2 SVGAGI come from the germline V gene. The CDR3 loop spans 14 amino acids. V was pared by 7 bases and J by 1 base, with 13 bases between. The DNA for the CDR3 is TGTGCCAGCACAGAATTCGGGTCGAACACTGAAGCTTTCTTT. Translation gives CASTEFGSNTEAFF.

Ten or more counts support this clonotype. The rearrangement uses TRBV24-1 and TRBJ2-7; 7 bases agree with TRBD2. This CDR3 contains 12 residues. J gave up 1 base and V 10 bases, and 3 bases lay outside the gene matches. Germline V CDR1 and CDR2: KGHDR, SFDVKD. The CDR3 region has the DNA TGTGCCACATCGGGGGGTTCCTACGAGCAGTACTTC. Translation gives CATSGGSYEQYF.

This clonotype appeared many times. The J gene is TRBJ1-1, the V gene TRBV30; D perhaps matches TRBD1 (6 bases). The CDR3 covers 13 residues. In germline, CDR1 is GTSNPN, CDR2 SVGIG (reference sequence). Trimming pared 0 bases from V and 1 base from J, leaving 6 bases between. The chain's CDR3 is CAWSVQGNTEAFF. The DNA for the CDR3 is TGTGCCTGGAGTGTACAGGGGAACACTGAAGCTTTCTTT.

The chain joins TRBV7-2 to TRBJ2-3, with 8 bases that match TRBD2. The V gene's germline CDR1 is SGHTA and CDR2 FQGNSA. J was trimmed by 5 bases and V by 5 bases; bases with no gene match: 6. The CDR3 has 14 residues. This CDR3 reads CASSDGGARDTQYF. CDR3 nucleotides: TGTGCCAGCAGCGACGGGGGGGCCAGAGATACGCAGTATTTT.

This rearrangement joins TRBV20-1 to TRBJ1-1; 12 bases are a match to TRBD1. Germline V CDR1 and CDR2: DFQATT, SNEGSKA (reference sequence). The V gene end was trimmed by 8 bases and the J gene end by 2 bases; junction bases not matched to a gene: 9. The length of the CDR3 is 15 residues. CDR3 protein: CSTGRDRGPNTEAFF. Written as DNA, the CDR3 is TGCAGTACAGGAAGGGACAGGGGGCCCAACACTGAAGCTTTCTTT.

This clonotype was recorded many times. The CDR3 here is CASSLASEQFF. The CDR3, as DNA: TGCGCCAGCAGCTTAGCGTCTGAGCAGTTCTTC. V gene TRBV5-1 combines with J gene TRBJ2-1, with D unclear. V gave up 2 bases and J gave up 9 bases, with 6 bases separating them. Germline loops: CDR1 SGHRS, CDR2 YFSETQ. The CDR3 has 11 residues.

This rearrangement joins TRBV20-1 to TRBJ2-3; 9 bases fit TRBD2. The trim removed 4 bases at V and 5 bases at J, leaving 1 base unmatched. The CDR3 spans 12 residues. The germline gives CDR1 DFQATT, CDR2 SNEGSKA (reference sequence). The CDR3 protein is CSAKLAGDTQYF. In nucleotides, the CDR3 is TGCAGTGCTAAACTAGCGGGAGATACGCAGTATTTT.

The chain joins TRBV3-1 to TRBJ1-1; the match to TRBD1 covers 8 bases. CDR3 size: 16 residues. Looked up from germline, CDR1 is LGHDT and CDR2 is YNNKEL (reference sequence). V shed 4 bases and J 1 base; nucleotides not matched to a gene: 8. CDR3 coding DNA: TGTGCCAGCAGCCGAAAGACAGGGGCAACGAACACTGAAGCTTTCTTT. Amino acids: CASSRKTGATNTEAFF.